The 27 T cell receptor beta chains below all came from one sample that was sequenced in a study of tumor-infiltrating lymphocytes in primary liver carcinoma. Starting material for RNA and DNA co-extraction consisted of about 17-32 mg of unsorted bulk tissue. The researchers produced TCR beta cDNA from 500 ng total RNA with a constant-region primer. Three nested multiplex PCR rounds, a slightly modified ARM-PCR, produced the libraries for TCR beta. TRBV1-TRBV30 forward primers and a C-beta reverse primer were used in the first two PCR rounds, which each ran for nine to ten cycles. A single record per CDR3 protein comes from TCRdb applying MiXCR to the multiplex PCR reads. The profile shows about 50,000 distinct CDR3 sequences, around 82% of them singletons. Sequencing input: liver tumor tissue from sampling region 5. Regarding subset: tumor region T5, tumor centre. The source of these receptors is a man aged 35-49 years with primary liver carcinoma and hepatitis B virus infection.

In the case of this clonotype: The junction differs from germline at one of its ends, possibly a read error. The chain is built from TRBV10-3 and TRBJ2-4; TRBD2 might be the D (7 bases). The CDR3 extends over 15 amino acids. Germline V lookup: CDR1 ENHRY, CDR2 SYGVKD. The CDR3 region is CAIREAGGLKNILCF. In DNA, the CDR3 is TGTGCCATCCGGGAGGCCGGGGGCCTCAAAAACATTCTGTGCTTC.

This clonotype came up many times. The V call is TRBV24-1, the J call TRBJ2-3, with TRBD1 identical over 9 bases. Germline V gene lookup returns CDR1 KGHDR and CDR2 SFDVKD. The ends lost 7 bases at V and 1 base at J; junction bases unmatched: 2. The CDR3 spans 14 residues. CDR3 DNA: TGTGCCACCAGCCGGGACAGGGGCACAGATACGCAGTATTTT. Protein sequence: CATSRDRGTDTQYF.

Turning to this clonotype: Germline and junction disagree at one end, which may indicate a read error. The chain is built from TRBV29-1 and TRBJ1-2; TRBD1 is a possible D gene (6 bases). Germline lookup yields CDR1 SQVTM and CDR2 ANQGSEA. This CDR3 has 14 residues. CDR3 residues: CRVKFGQPIYGYTF. The DNA of the CDR3 is TGCAGGGTCAAGTTTGGACAGCCGATCTATGGTTACACCTTC.

As to this clonotype: A much larger clone differs from this one at a single base, so this may be a read error. A read error is likely, as this CDR3 ends without the conserved phenylalanine or tryptophan. This sequence joins TRBV7-7 and TRBJ1-1; possibly TRBD1 for D (6 bases). The V end lost 10 bases, the J end lost 10 bases, and 22 bases lay between the germline ends. Germline-derived CDR1 and CDR2 are SSHAT and FNYEAQ (reference sequence). This CDR3 is built from 13 residues. CDR3 DNA sequence: TGTGCCACCTCTCTTCCGGAACAGGGTCTAGCTTTCTCT. Translation: CATSLPEQGLAFS.

The chain is built from TRBV24-1 and TRBJ2-1, with D perhaps matching TRBD2 (6 bases). Germline V gene sequence: CDR1 KGHDR, CDR2 SFDVKD. The CDR3 extends over 11 amino acids. Trimming stripped 10 bases from V and 12 bases from J, with 15 bases between. The CDR3 sequence is CATGRDDGQFF. The CDR3 DNA follows: TGTGCCACAGGGCGGGATGATGGGCAGTTCTTC.

The V call is TRBV11-3, the J call TRBJ2-1; no clear D. Per germline, CDR1 SGHNT and CDR2 YENEEA. The CDR3 is 14 residues long. In DNA, the CDR3 is TGTACCAACAGCTTAGGCGTCTCGAACAGTGAGCAGTTCTTC. It is translated as CTNSLGVSNSEQFF.

In its sample, this clonotype was seen many times. This may come from a read error, since a much larger clone is one base off. This chain uses TRBV4-1 with TRBJ1-5; the D is unclear. V dropped 0 bases and J dropped 7 bases, with 10 bases sitting between them. This CDR3 contains 14 residues. Per germline, CDR1 MGHRA and CDR2 YSYEKL. CDR3: CASSQDRSIQPQHF. CDR3 DNA sequence: TGCGCCAGCAGCCAAGATCGGAGCATCCAGCCCCAGCATTTT.

With respect to this clonotype: Lacking the conserved final phenylalanine or tryptophan, this CDR3 likely reflects a read error. The DNA is omitted, as the CDR3 cannot be located on it reliably, and the CDR3 follows TCRdb's listing. The chain has TRBV6-5 and TRBJ2-5; TRBD1 was called by the table and not checked on the DNA. The CDR3 is 13 amino acids in total, end residues counted. The V gene's germline CDR1 is MNHEY and CDR2 SVGAGI. CDR3 amino acids: CASSYPGAETPYS.

This clonotype was observed once. DNA for the CDR3: TGTGCCAGCAGCCAGACAGGGGGCGCAGGATACGAGCAGTACTTC. Encoded protein: CASSQTGGAGYEQYF. The V call is TRBV14, the J call TRBJ2-7; 10 nucleotides line up with TRBD1. Germline-derived CDR1 and CDR2 are SGHDN and FVKESK. The CDR3 loop spans 15 amino acids. Trimming took 3 bases from V and 4 from J; bases not matched to a gene: 6.

To note about this clonotype: The junction differs from germline at one of its ends, possibly a read error. V is TRBV7-8 and J is TRBJ2-3; 15 bases are shared with TRBD2. The CDR3 sequence is 16 residues long. Germline V CDR1 and CDR2: SGHVS, FQNEAQ. The CDR3 reads CVSRSPGTSGRSTQYF. The CDR3 nucleotides are TGTGTCAGCAGATCCCCCGGGACTAGCGGGAGGAGCACGCAGTATTTT.

The chain has TRBV13 and TRBJ1-1, with no clear D. The CDR3 extends over 12 amino acids. Trimming took 5 bases from V and 10 from J, leaving 14 bases between them. Germline CDR1 PRHDT, CDR2 FYEKMQ (reference sequence). CDR3 in DNA: TGTGCCAGCAGCATCAGTGGTGGTGGAGCTTTCTTT. This gives the protein CASSISGGGAFF.

Of note for this clonotype: One end of the junction does not line up with germline, which may come from a read error. The chain couples TRBV11-1 to TRBJ2-3; D is perhaps TRBD1 or TRBD2 (5 bases each). The CDR3 is 19 amino acids. From germline, CDR1 is SGHAT and CDR2 FQDESV (reference sequence). The CDR3 loop reads CGSSSGGSSIGAHTDTQYF. The CDR3 DNA reads as TGTGGCAGCAGCTCTGGGGGAAGCTCTATTGGAGCCCACACAGATACGCAGTATTTT.

On this clonotype: The junction and the germline gene differ at one end; a read error may be behind it. The V call is TRBV5-4, the J call TRBJ1-1, with a possible D match to TRBD1 (5 bases). Germline CDR1 SGHNT, CDR2 YYREEE (reference sequence). The CDR3 covers 15 residues. CDR3 DNA sequence: TGTGCCAACAGCTTGCGACAGTGCGGGGACACTGAAGCTTTCTTT. Its translation: CANSLRQCGDTEAFF. Full variable domain (outside the CDR3, taken from reference TRBV5-4 and TRBJ1-1): ETGVTQSPTHLIKTRGQQVTLRCSSQSGHNTVSWYQQALGQGPQFIFQYYREEENGRGNFPPRFSGLQFPNYSSELNVNALELDDSALYLCANSLRQCGDTEAFFGQGTRLTVV.

With respect to this clonotype: A much larger clone sits a single nucleotide away, making a read error possible. This is likely a read error, given that the CDR3 carries no conserved phenylalanine or tryptophan at its end. The genes are TRBV28 and TRBJ2-1; D possibly corresponds to TRBD2 (6 bases). Germline CDR1 reads MDHEN; CDR2 reads SYDVKM. This CDR3 is built from 14 residues. The CDR3 region is CVSSRDLAYNEQFL. In nucleotides, the CDR3 is TGTGTCAGCAGTCGGGACTTGGCCTACAATGAGCAGTTCTTA.

The V gene is TRBV29-1, the J gene TRBJ2-2; 8 bases fit TRBD2. The CDR3 contains 15 residues. The germline V gene has CDR1 SQVTM and CDR2 ANQGSEA. The CDR3 DNA reads as TGCAGAGTAGCGGGGAGTGTAGGGCGAACCGGGGAGCTGTTTTTT. It yields the protein CRVAGSVGRTGELFF.

Many counts were recorded for this clonotype. J is TRBJ2-3 and V is TRBV24-1, with D hard to call. The V and J ends lost 4 bases and 3 bases respectively, with 16 bases between them. CDR3 size: 16 residues. CDR1 is KGHDR and CDR2 is SFDVKD in the germline V gene. In DNA form, the CDR3 reads TGTGCCACCAGTGACCTTCCGGGTCAAGGAACAGATACGCAGTATTTT. Translating it yields CATSDLPGQGTDTQYF.

As regards this clonotype: The junction departs from the called germline gene at one end, perhaps through a read error. The V gene is TRBV7-8, the J gene TRBJ2-2; D is possibly TRBD2 (5 bases). The CDR3 length is 14 residues. Germline V gene lookup returns CDR1 SGHVS and CDR2 FQNEAQ. CDR3 residues: CASSYWVNTGELFF. The CDR3 DNA sequence: TGTGCCAGCAGCTACTGGGTCAACACCGGGGAGCTATTTTTT.

This clonotype was found once. A junction end diverges from the germline sequence, so it may reflect a read error. The rearrangement uses TRBV29-1 and TRBJ2-1; D may be TRBD2 (5 bases). Germline CDR1 is SQVTM and CDR2 is ANQGSEA. The CDR3 runs 14 residues. This CDR3 reads CSVDAGVTMDEQFF. In nucleotides, the CDR3 is TGCAGTGTTGATGCCGGGGTAACGATGGATGAGCAGTTCTTC.

Regarding this clonotype: Relative to the germline gene, one junction end is altered; a read error may explain this. This chain links TRBV28 with TRBJ1-2; D uncertain. From germline, CDR1 is MDHEN and CDR2 SYDVKM. The CDR3 consists of 15 residues. CDR3: CASSSLADSGYGYTF. In DNA, the CDR3 is TGTGCCAGCAGTTCCCTCGCTGACTCGGGGTATGGTTACACCTTC.

This clonotype was seen a single time. CDR3 region: CASSVWRNNEQFF. In DNA form, the CDR3 reads TGTGCCAGCAGTGTGTGGAGAAACAATGAGCAGTTCTTC. The chain recombines TRBV6-1 with TRBJ2-1; D call uncertain. V lost 4 bases and J 5 bases, leaving 9 bases between the germline ends. Per the germline V gene, CDR1 is MNHNS and CDR2 is SASEGT. The CDR3 consists of 13 residues.

This clonotype has at least ten counts. The chain carries TRBV15 and TRBJ2-1; TRBD2 aligns across 7 bases. CDR3 length: 13 amino acids. V lost 1 base to trimming and J lost 10 bases; unmatched junction nucleotides: 4. Germline V gives CDR1 LNHNV, CDR2 YYDKDF (reference sequence). The CDR3 region has the DNA TGTGCCACCAGCAGAGGACTAGCTGGGGAGCAGTTCTTC. It codes for CATSRGLAGEQFF.

CDR3 sequence (DNA): TGTGCCAGCAGTTCACGGGGGGTTGTCTGTGGCTACACCTTC. This translates into CASSSRGVVCGYTF. The chain joins TRBV11-2 to TRBJ1-2; TRBD1 is a possible D gene (5 bases). Per germline, CDR1 SGHAT and CDR2 FQNNGV. The V gene lost 6 bases and the J gene lost 7 bases, with 18 bases spanning the gap. This CDR3 contains 14 residues.

Of note for this clonotype: An end of the junction does not agree with germline; a read error may underlie this. The chain has TRBV12-3 or TRBV12-4 and TRBJ1-3; D is unclear. The CDR3 consists of 13 residues. The CDR3 spells CASTSLSGNTIYF. In nucleotides, the CDR3 is TGTGCCAGCACTTCCCTGTCGGGAAACACTATATATTTT.

This sequence joins TRBV28 and TRBJ1-4; D is ambiguous. Trimming left V 3 bases short and J 0 bases short, with 14 bases between. Germline lookup yields CDR1 MDHEN and CDR2 SYDVKM. The CDR3 is made up of 17 amino acids. CDR3 nucleotides: TGTGCCAGCAGTTTTGGGTACGGATTTGCAACTAATGAAAAACTGTTTTTT. This codes for CASSFGYGFATNEKLFF.

For this clonotype: A read error may account for a junction end that differs from germline. The J gene is TRBJ2-7, the V gene TRBV10-2; the D gene is possibly TRBD2 (5 bases). The germline gives CDR1 WSHSY, CDR2 SAAADI. The CDR3 is 11 amino acids. Here the CDR3 reads CASHHVGEQYF. The DNA of the CDR3 is TGCGCCAGCCACCACGTCGGGGAGCAGTACTTT.

Concerning this clonotype: Mismatch with germline at one junction end may stem from a read error. The genes are TRBV11-1 and TRBJ2-4; 13 bases align to TRBD2. The CDR3 totals 17 residues. Germline-derived CDR1 and CDR2 are SGHAT and FQDESV (reference sequence). The chain's CDR3 is CTRSFHGTSGTENIQYF. The DNA of the CDR3 is TGTACCAGAAGCTTTCACGGGACTAGCGGGACCGAAAACATTCAGTACTTC.

Note on this clonotype: Germline is not matched at one junction end, which may reflect a read error. The V and J genes are TRBV29-1 and TRBJ2-7; D might be TRBD1 or TRBD2, each matching 5 bases. CDR1 and CDR2 (germline): SQVTM, ANQGSEA. This CDR3 is built from 12 residues. This CDR3 reads CSAGDPMGELYF. The CDR3 DNA follows: TGCAGCGCCGGGGACCCCATGGGCGAGCTGTACTTC.